Presented here are 30 T cell receptor beta chains from one specimen sequenced in a study of blood T cell repertoires in COVID-19. Assay: immunoSEQ multiplex PCR; the TCRdb copy retains only in-frame clones and omits some. The data hold 350,000 to 500,000 clones, with about 87% observed a single time. Sequenced material: peripheral blood. Every receptor here comes from a man between 18 and 29 years old with COVID-19, enrolled during active disease.

The V gene is TRBV3-1 (or the pseudogene TRBV3-2), the J gene TRBJ2-7; D perhaps matches TRBD2 (6 bases). Germline CDR1 and CDR2: LGHDT and YNNKEL (reference sequence). Trimming pared 4 bases from V and 5 bases from J, leaving 12 bases between. This CDR3 has 13 residues. This CDR3 is CASSPREFDEQYF. In DNA, the CDR3 is TGTGCCAGCAGCCCGCGGGAATTTGACGAGCAGTACTTC.

The chain recombines TRBV9 with TRBJ2-1; 10 nucleotides line up with TRBD1. CDR1 and CDR2 from the germline V gene are SGDLS and YYNGEE. The CDR3 consists of 15 residues. V gave up 4 bases and J gave up 9 bases; unmatched junction bases: 10. The CDR3 is CASSPLTGGHGEQFF. The CDR3 coding sequence is TGTGCCAGCAGCCCCTTGACAGGGGGCCATGGTGAGCAGTTCTTC. The full variable domain, rest sourced from reference TRBV9 and TRBJ2-1, is DSGVTQTPKHLITATGQRVTLRCSPRSGDLSVYWYQQSLDQGLQFLIQYYNGEERAKGNILERFSAQQFPDLHSELNLSSLELGDSALYFCASSPLTGGHGEQFFGPGTRLTVL.

This clone has at least ten counts. The V gene is TRBV30, the J gene TRBJ1-3; D is possibly TRBD1 (5 bases). The CDR3 is 12 residues long. Germline V gene sequence: CDR1 GTSNPN, CDR2 SVGIG (reference sequence). V shed 3 bases and J shed 7 bases, with 10 bases lying between them. The CDR3 reads CAWSAGWNTIYF. DNA for the CDR3: TGTGCCTGGAGCGCAGGGTGGAACACCATATATTTT.

The genes are TRBV2 and TRBJ2-1; D is perhaps TRBD2 (5 bases). CDR1 is SNHLY, CDR2 FYNNEI, per germline. Deletions cut 6 bases from V and 7 bases from J, with 10 bases between. The CDR3 runs 12 residues. DNA for the CDR3: TGTGCCAGCAGCTTGCCGGGGAATGAGCAGTTCTTC. Its translation is CASSLPGNEQFF.

The chain links TRBV7-9 to TRBJ2-6; 8 bases agree with TRBD1. Per the germline V gene, CDR1 is SEHNR and CDR2 is FQNEAQ (reference sequence). Losses at the gene ends were 2 bases for V and 8 bases for J; bases not matched to a gene: 5. This CDR3 contains 15 residues. The CDR3 is CASSLIGQGTNVLTF. The CDR3 bases are TGTGCCAGCAGCTTAATTGGACAGGGAACCAACGTCCTGACTTTC.

The chain recombines TRBV11-3 with TRBJ1-1; unclear D gene. The CDR3 runs 15 residues. Germline CDR1 reads SGHNT; CDR2 reads YENEEA. Trimming removed 1 base at V and 6 bases at J, with 15 bases between. CDR3 sequence (DNA): TGTGCCAGCAGCTTAGCAGTGGTCTTGGGCTCTGAAGCTTTCTTT. Its protein is CASSLAVVLGSEAFF.

This clone occurred once. Distinct nucleotide sequences in the sample also encode this CDR3. The genes are TRBV3-1 (or the pseudogene TRBV3-2) and TRBJ2-4; 9 nucleotides align to TRBD1. The CDR3 has 15 residues. V shed 4 bases and J 3 bases; nucleotides not matched to a gene: 4. CDR1 is LGHDT and CDR2 is YNNKEL in the germline V gene (reference sequence). The CDR3 spells CASSPRDRDKNIQYF. CDR3 sequence (DNA): TGTGCCAGCAGCCCCAGGGACAGGGACAAAAACATTCAGTACTTC.

This chain uses TRBV10-3 with TRBJ1-4; no clear D. Per germline, CDR1 ENHRY and CDR2 SYGVKD. CDR3 length: 13 residues. Trimming removed 6 bases at V and 0 bases at J, with 5 bases between. This CDR3 is CAIRDSTNEKLFF. In DNA form, the CDR3 reads TGTGCCATCAGGGACTCAACTAATGAAAAACTGTTTTTT.

The J gene is TRBJ1-2, the V gene TRBV25-1; TRBD1 matches 7 bases. V dropped 3 bases and J dropped 3; count of bases not matched to a gene: 10. Looked up from germline, CDR1 is MGHDK and CDR2 is SYGVNS. CDR3 size: 16 residues. This CDR3 is CASSEATGALHYGYTF. As DNA, the CDR3 is TGTGCCAGCAGTGAGGCCACAGGGGCCCTACACTATGGCTACACCTTC.

This chain uses TRBV18 with TRBJ1-4, with TRBD1 as a possible D gene (5 bases). The V gene lost 3 bases and the J gene lost 3 bases, with 8 bases spanning the gap. Germline CDR1 and CDR2: KGHSH and LQKENI. This CDR3 is built from 14 residues. The CDR3 DNA is TGTGCCAGCTCACCCGGGGGTTCTAATGAAAAACTGTTTTTT. Translated: CASSPGGSNEKLFF.

The gene calls are TRBV11-2 and TRBJ1-2; no clear D. CDR3 length equals 15 residues. Per germline, CDR1 SGHAT and CDR2 FQNNGV. V lost 5 bases to trimming and J lost 2 bases, with 15 bases between them. The CDR3 loop reads CASSRGDFDNYGYTF. DNA of the CDR3: TGTGCCAGCAGCCGAGGAGACTTTGACAACTATGGCTACACCTTC.

The rearrangement links TRBV7-9 to TRBJ1-4; the D is unclear. V was cut by 5 bases and J by 8 bases, with 12 bases left in between. Germline V lookup: CDR1 SEHNR, CDR2 FQNEAQ (reference sequence). The CDR3 has 13 amino acids. The CDR3 DNA reads TGTGCCAGCAGCCCGGGAGGGCGGGAAAAACTGTTTTTT. It translates to CASSPGGREKLFF. The full variable domain, rest sourced from reference TRBV7-9 and TRBJ1-4, is DTGVSQNPRHKITKRGQNVTFRCDPISEHNRLYWYRQTLGQGPEFLTYFQNEAQLEKSRLLSDRFSAERPKGSFSTLEIQRTEQGDSAMYLCASSPGGREKLFFGSGTQLSVL.

This clone occurred a few times. The CDR3 loop is CASSMIGTGGTEAFF. Written as DNA, the CDR3 is TGTGCCAGTAGTATGATTGGGACAGGGGGGACTGAAGCTTTCTTT. The rearrangement joins TRBV19 to TRBJ1-1, with TRBD1 identical over 11 bases. The CDR3 has 15 amino acids. Germline lookup yields CDR1 LNHDA and CDR2 SQIVND (reference sequence). V dropped 3 bases and J dropped 5; count of bases not matched to a gene: 5.

The J gene is TRBJ2-7, the V gene TRBV5-1; D may be TRBD1 (6 bases). With 1 base removed from V and 5 bases from J, the gap between germline ends came to 16 bases. The CDR3 length is 15 residues. The germline gives CDR1 SGHRS, CDR2 YFSETQ. CDR3 bases: TGCGCCAGCAGCTTGCGTTCCAGGGGCATGGACGAGCAGTACTTC. Its protein product is CASSLRSRGMDEQYF.

This clone was detected once. This rearrangement joins TRBV19 to TRBJ1-5; the match to TRBD1 covers 10 bases. Germline-derived CDR1 and CDR2 are LNHDA and SQIVND (reference sequence). The V gene end was trimmed by 6 bases and the J gene end by 4 bases; junction bases not matched to a gene: 6. This CDR3 spans 15 amino acids. Here the CDR3 reads CASSLGQGVNQPQHF. The CDR3 coding sequence is TGTGCCAGTAGCCTCGGACAGGGGGTGAATCAGCCCCAGCATTTT.

The chain uses TRBV7-2 and TRBJ1-1, with D perhaps TRBD1 (5 bases). The CDR3 has 16 amino acids. Trimming removed 1 base at V and 0 bases at J, with 12 bases between. Germline CDR1 and CDR2: SGHTA and FQGNSA. The CDR3 nucleotides read TGTGCCAGCAGCTTAGACTACAGGTTGGTGAACACTGAAGCTTTCTTT. As protein: CASSLDYRLVNTEAFF.

The rearrangement links TRBV30 to TRBJ2-1; 10 bases line up with TRBD2. The J segment lost 5 bases and the V segment lost 6 bases, leaving 7 bases of the junction unmatched. This CDR3 region has 14 residues. Germline assignment: CDR1 GTSNPN and CDR2 SVGIG (reference sequence). Here the CDR3 reads CACYSGGWDNEQFF. In nucleotides, the CDR3 is TGTGCCTGCTATAGCGGGGGGTGGGACAATGAGCAGTTCTTC.

The chain has TRBV5-1 and TRBJ2-7, with D tentatively TRBD1 (5 bases). Trimming removed 3 bases at V and 2 bases at J, with 9 bases between. The CDR3 totals 13 residues. Germline lookup yields CDR1 SGHRS and CDR2 YFSETQ. CDR3 DNA sequence: TGCGCCAGCAGCTCGACAGACGCCTACGAGCAGTACTTC. It translates to CASSSTDAYEQYF.

The chain recombines TRBV18 with TRBJ2-5, with D tentatively TRBD2 (5 bases). Germline CDR1 reads KGHSH; CDR2 reads LQKENI. V was clipped by 4 bases and J by 2 bases, with 11 bases between them. This CDR3 has 14 amino acids. CDR3 sequence reads: CASSLERGQETQYF. As DNA, the CDR3 is TGTGCCAGCTCACTCGAACGGGGACAAGAGACCCAGTACTTC. The variable domain in full, with the rest retrieved from reference TRBV18 and TRBJ2-5, is NAGVMQNPRHLVRRRGQEARLRCSPMKGHSHVYWYRQLPEEGLKFMVYLQKENIIDESGMPKERFSAEFPKEGPSILRIQQVVRGDSAAYFCASSLERGQETQYFGPGTRLLVL.

V and J are TRBV28 and TRBJ1-1; maybe TRBD1 (5 bases). This CDR3 contains 15 residues. Per germline, CDR1 MDHEN and CDR2 SYDVKM. Between the trimmed V and J ends, which lost 3 bases and 1 base, there was a span of 12 bases. Written as DNA, the CDR3 is TGTGCCAGCAGTTTGTCCCGGGACTGGAACACTGAAGCTTTCTTT. It yields the protein CASSLSRDWNTEAFF.

A single count supports this clone. This sequence joins TRBV13 and TRBJ1-1; D unresolved. The V gene lost 5 bases and the J gene lost 6 bases, with 7 bases spanning the gap. The CDR3 has 11 amino acids. Germline CDR1 reads PRHDT; CDR2 reads FYEKMQ (reference sequence). The CDR3 bases are TGTGCCAGCAGCCAAACAGCTGAAGCTTTCTTT. It codes for CASSQTAEAFF.

This clone came up once. The V and J genes are TRBV28 and TRBJ2-3; D ambiguous. Trimming took 6 bases from V and 0 from J, leaving 10 bases between them. Germline-derived CDR1 and CDR2 are MDHEN and SYDVKM. CDR3 length: 14 residues. The CDR3 region has the DNA TGTGCCAGCAGCTCTCCCGTCAGCACAGATACGCAGTATTTT. Translation gives CASSSPVSTDTQYF.

V and J are TRBV7-9 and TRBJ2-7; 8 bases agree with TRBD1. The germline V gene has CDR1 SEHNR and CDR2 FQNEAQ (reference sequence). The CDR3 runs to 14 residues. The V segment lost 3 bases and the J segment 7 bases; nucleotides outside the gene matches: 8. The CDR3 bases are TGTGCCAGCAGCTTCGGACAGGGTCAGGAAGAGCAGTACTTC. It translates to CASSFGQGQEEQYF.

This chain links TRBV20-1 with TRBJ2-7; D perhaps matches TRBD1 (5 bases). Germline V gives CDR1 DFQATT, CDR2 SNEGSKA (reference sequence). The CDR3 is 11 amino acids. Trimming took 6 bases from V and 4 from J, leaving 10 bases between them. CDR3 amino acids: CSAVGRYEQYF. The CDR3 coding sequence is TGCAGTGCCGTGGGGCGGTACGAGCAGTACTTC.

In its sample, this clone was seen a few times. The junction differs from germline at one of its ends, possibly a read error. V and J are TRBV11-1 and TRBJ1-6; TRBD1 matches 8 bases. Per the germline V gene, CDR1 is SGHAT and CDR2 is FQDESV (reference sequence). This CDR3 region has 14 residues. CDR3 nucleotide sequence: TGTGCCAGCAGCTTAGTACAGGGGGATTCCCCCCTCCACTTT. It encodes CASSLVQGDSPLHF.

The chain employs TRBV25-1 and TRBJ2-1, with TRBD2 matching 11 bases. This CDR3 contains 15 residues. After removal of 0 bases from V and 9 bases from J, the junction contained 4 bases not matched to a gene. Germline CDR1 MGHDK, CDR2 SYGVNS. Here the CDR3 DNA reads TGTGCCAGCAGTGAATATAGCGGGGGGGCCGTTGAGCAGTTCTTC. Protein product: CASSEYSGGAVEQFF.

The V call is TRBV4-1, the J call TRBJ2-7, with 8 bases fitting TRBD2. The germline V gene encodes CDR1 MGHRA and CDR2 YSYEKL. The CDR3 is 17 residues long. After removal of 0 bases from V and 2 bases from J, the junction contained 9 bases not matched to a gene. CDR3 bases: TGCGCCAGCAGCCAAGATAATTATCGGGGGGGTGCCTACGAGCAGTACTTC. It specifies CASSQDNYRGGAYEQYF.

The chain links TRBV9 to TRBJ1-4; 8 bases match TRBD1. In germline, CDR1 is SGDLS, CDR2 YYNGEE. The CDR3 runs 16 residues. Trimming cost V 3 bases and J 8 bases; bases outside gene matches: 12. The CDR3 protein is CASSGPGQVRAEKLFF. In DNA, the CDR3 is TGTGCCAGCAGCGGCCCGGGACAGGTCCGCGCGGAAAAACTGTTTTTT.

The chain is built from TRBV6-5 and TRBJ2-1; 7 positions agree with TRBD1. The CDR3 contains 13 residues. In germline, CDR1 is MNHEY, CDR2 SVGAGI. Trimming at V came to 6 bases and at J to 10 bases, leaving 9 bases not matched to a gene. Here the CDR3 reads CASRQGGGDEQFF. In DNA form, the CDR3 reads TGTGCCAGCAGGCAAGGGGGCGGCGACGAGCAGTTCTTC.

The chain combines TRBV7-8 with TRBJ1-4; TRBD1 might be the D (5 bases). Germline V lookup: CDR1 SGHVS, CDR2 FQNEAQ. The V gene lost 4 bases and the J gene lost 5 bases, with 20 bases spanning the gap. The CDR3 is made up of 17 amino acids. The CDR3 here is CASSSYLAGTENEKLFF. DNA for the CDR3: TGTGCCAGCAGCTCCTATCTTGCGGGGACCGAGAATGAAAAACTGTTTTTT.